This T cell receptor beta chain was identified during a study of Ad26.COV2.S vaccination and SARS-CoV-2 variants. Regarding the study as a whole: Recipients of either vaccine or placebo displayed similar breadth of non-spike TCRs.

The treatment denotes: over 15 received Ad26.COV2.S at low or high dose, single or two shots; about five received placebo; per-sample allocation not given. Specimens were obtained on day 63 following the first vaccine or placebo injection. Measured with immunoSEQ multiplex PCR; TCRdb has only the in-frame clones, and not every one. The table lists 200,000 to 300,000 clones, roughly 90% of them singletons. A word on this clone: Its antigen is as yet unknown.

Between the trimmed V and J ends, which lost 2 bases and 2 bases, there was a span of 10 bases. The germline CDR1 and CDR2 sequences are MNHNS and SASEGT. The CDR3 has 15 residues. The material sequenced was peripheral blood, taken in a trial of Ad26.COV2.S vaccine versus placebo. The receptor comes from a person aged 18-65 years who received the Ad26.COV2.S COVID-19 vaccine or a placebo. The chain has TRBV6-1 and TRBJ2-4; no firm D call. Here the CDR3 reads CASSEFAGSKNIQYF. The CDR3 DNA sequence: TGTGCCAGCAGTGAATTTGCCGGCTCCAAAAACATTCAGTACTTC.